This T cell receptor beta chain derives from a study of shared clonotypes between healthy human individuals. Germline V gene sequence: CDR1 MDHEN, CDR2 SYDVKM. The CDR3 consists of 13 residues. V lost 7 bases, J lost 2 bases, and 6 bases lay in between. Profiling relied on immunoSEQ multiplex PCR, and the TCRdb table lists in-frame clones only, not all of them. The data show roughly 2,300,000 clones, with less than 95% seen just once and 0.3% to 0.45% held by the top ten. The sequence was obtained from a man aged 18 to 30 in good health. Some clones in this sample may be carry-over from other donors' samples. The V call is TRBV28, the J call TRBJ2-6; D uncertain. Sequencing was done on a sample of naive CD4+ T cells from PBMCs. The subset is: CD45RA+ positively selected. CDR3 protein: CASKGPGANVLTF. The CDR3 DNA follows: TGTGCCAGCAAAGGGCCTGGGGCCAACGTCCTGACTTTC.